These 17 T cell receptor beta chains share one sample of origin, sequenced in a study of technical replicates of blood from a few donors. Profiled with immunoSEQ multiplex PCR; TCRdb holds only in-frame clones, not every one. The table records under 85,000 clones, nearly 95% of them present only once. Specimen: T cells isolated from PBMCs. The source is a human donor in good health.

CDR3 in DNA: TGCGCCAGCAGCCAAGATGACGGACTAGCGGGATCCTACGAGCAGTACTTC. This codes for CASSQDDGLAGSYEQYF. The chain recombines TRBV4-3 with TRBJ2-7; 12 bases agree with TRBD2. Germline CDR1 LGHNA, CDR2 YSLEER. With 0 bases clipped from V and 1 base from J, the junction kept 4 bases outside the gene matches. The CDR3 has 17 residues.

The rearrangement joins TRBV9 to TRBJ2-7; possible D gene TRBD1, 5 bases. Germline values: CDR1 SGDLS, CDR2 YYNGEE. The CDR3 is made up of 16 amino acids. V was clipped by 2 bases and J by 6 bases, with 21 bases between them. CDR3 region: CASSVFVGANPLEQYF. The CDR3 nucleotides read TGTGCCAGCAGCGTTTTCGTAGGGGCGAACCCCCTCGAGCAGTACTTC.

The DNA for the CDR3 is TGCAGCGTTGCTCTGGGGACAGGCTTAACTGAAGCTTTCTTT. Translating gives CSVALGTGLTEAFF. This sequence joins TRBV29-1 and TRBJ1-1; 8 bases line up with TRBD1. Losses at the gene ends were 4 bases for V and 5 bases for J; bases not matched to a gene: 9. Per the germline V gene, CDR1 is SQVTM and CDR2 is ANQGSEA. CDR3 length equals 14 residues.

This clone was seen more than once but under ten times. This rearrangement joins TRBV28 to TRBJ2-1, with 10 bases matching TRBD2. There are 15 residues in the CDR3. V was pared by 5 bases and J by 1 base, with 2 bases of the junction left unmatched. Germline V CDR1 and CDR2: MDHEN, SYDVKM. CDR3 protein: CASSKAGGSYNEQFF. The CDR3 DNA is TGTGCCAGCAGTAAAGCGGGAGGGTCCTACAATGAGCAGTTCTTC.

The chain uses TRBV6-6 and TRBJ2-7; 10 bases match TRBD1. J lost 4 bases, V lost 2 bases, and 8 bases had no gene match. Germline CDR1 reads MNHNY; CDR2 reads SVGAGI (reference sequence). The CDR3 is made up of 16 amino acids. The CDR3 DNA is TGTGCCAGCAGTTACCCCGAGACAGGGGGCTTATACGAGCAGTACTTC. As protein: CASSYPETGGLYEQYF.

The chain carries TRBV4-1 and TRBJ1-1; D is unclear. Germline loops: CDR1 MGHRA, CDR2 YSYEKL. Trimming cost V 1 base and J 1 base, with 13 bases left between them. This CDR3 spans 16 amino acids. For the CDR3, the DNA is TGCGCCAGCAGCCAAGGTTCCGGGAGTGGGAACACTGAAGCTTTCTTT. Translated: CASSQGSGSGNTEAFF.

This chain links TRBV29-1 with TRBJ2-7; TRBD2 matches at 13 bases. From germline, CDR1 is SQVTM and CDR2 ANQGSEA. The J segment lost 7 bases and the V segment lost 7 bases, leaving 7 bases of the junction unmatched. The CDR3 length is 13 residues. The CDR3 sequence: CSARTSGGYEQYF. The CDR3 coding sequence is TGCAGCGCTCGGACTAGCGGGGGTTATGAGCAGTACTTC.

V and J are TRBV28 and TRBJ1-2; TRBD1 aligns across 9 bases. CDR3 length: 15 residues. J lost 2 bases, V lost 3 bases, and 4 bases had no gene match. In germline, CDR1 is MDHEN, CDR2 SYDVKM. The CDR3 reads CASSFRDRANYGYTF. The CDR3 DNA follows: TGTGCCAGCAGTTTCAGGGACAGGGCGAACTATGGCTACACCTTC.

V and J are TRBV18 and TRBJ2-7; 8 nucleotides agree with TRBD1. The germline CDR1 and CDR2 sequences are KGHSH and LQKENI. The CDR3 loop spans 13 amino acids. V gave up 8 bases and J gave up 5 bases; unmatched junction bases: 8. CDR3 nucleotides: TGTGCCAGCACGTCAGGGGGCAAGAACGAGCAGTACTTC. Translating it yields CASTSGGKNEQYF.

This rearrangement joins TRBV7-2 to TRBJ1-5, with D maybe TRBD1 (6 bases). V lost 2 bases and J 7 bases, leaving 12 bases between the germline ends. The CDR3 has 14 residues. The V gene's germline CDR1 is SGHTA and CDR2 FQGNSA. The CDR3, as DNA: TGTGCCAGCAGCTTAACGGCAGGGGAACAGCCCCAGCATTTT. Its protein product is CASSLTAGEQPQHF.

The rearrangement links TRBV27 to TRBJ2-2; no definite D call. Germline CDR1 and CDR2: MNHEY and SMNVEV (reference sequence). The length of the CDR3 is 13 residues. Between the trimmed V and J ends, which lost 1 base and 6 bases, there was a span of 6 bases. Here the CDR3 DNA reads TGTGCCAGCAGTTTATATGTCGCCGGGGAGCTGTTTTTT. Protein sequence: CASSLYVAGELFF.

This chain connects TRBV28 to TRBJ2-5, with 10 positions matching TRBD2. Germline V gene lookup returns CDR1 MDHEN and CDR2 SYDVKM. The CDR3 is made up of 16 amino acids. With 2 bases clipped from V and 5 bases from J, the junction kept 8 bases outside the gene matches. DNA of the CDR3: TGTGCCAGCAGTTTACCCAAAGCGGGAGGGGGTGAGACCCAGTACTTC. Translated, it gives CASSLPKAGGGETQYF.

CDR3 in DNA: TGTGCCAGCAGCGCTGGGACAGACCGTACCGGGCCCCAGCATTTT. This codes for CASSAGTDRTGPQHF. The rearrangement links TRBV9 to TRBJ1-5, with 7 bases matching TRBD1. The germline V gene encodes CDR1 SGDLS and CDR2 YYNGEE. The CDR3 is made up of 15 amino acids. V trimming: 3 bases; J trimming: 9 bases; junction bases outside the gene matches: 12.

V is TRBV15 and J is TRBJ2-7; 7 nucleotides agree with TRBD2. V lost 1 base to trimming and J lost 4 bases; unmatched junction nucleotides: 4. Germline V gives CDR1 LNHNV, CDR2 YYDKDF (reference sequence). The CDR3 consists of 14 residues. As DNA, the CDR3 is TGTGCCACCAGCAGAGGGACTAGTCAATACGAGCAGTACTTC. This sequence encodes CATSRGTSQYEQYF.

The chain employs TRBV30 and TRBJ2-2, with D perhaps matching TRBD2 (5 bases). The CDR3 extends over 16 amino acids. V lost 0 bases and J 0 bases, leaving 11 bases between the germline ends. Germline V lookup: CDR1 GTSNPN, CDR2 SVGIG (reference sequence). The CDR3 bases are TGTGCCTGGAGTGTACTGGGAGAAACGAACACCGGGGAGCTGTTTTTT. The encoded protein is CAWSVLGETNTGELFF.

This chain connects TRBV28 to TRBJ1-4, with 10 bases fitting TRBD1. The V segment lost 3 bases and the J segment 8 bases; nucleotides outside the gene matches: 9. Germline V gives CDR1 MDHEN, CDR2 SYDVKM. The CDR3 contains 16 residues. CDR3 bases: TGTGCCAGCAGTTTGGTCCCGGGACAGGGGATGGAAAAACTGTTTTTT. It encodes CASSLVPGQGMEKLFF.

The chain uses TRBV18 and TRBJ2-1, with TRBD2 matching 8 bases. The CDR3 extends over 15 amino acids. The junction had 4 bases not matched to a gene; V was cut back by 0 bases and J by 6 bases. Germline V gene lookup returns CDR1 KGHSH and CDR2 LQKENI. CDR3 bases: TGTGCCAGCTCACCACCCGAGCGGGAGTTCAATGAGCAGTTCTTC. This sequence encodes CASSPPEREFNEQFF.